One and the same sample provided the 10 T cell receptor beta chains below, sequenced in a study of blood T cell repertoires in COVID-19. The assay was immunoSEQ multiplex PCR, and TCRdb's table has in-frame clones only and misses some. The table includes about 260,000 clones, about 86% detected once. The specimen sequenced was peripheral blood. The receptor source for this set is a man between 18 and 29 years old with active or convalescent COVID-19.

The chain combines TRBV4-3 with TRBJ1-2; 7 nucleotides line up with TRBD1. From germline, CDR1 is LGHNA and CDR2 YSLEER. With 4 bases clipped from V and 6 bases from J, the junction kept 11 bases outside the gene matches. The CDR3 sequence is 15 residues long. The CDR3 region has the DNA TGCGCCAGCAGCCCCTCCCGACAGGGAGGTCATGGCTACACCTTC. Its translation: CASSPSRQGGHGYTF.

The table lists this clone with a count of one. The V call is TRBV5-1, the J call TRBJ1-1, with D tentatively TRBD1 (5 bases). This CDR3 has 14 amino acids. Trimming stripped 0 bases from V and 6 bases from J, with 12 bases between. Germline CDR1 reads SGHRS; CDR2 reads YFSETQ. In DNA form, the CDR3 reads TGCGCCAGCAGCTTGGAGGCGGACATCCCTGAAGCTTTCTTT. As protein: CASSLEADIPEAFF.

The chain combines TRBV30 with TRBJ2-2; D not certain. The length of the CDR3 is 13 residues. Germline values: CDR1 GTSNPN, CDR2 SVGIG (reference sequence). V dropped 5 bases and J dropped 4 bases, with 11 bases sitting between them. CDR3 protein: CAWVSSTTGELFF. The CDR3 region has the DNA TGTGCCTGGGTTAGCTCTACCACCGGGGAGCTGTTTTTT.

The chain links TRBV12-3 or TRBV12-4 to TRBJ2-5; possibly TRBD2 for D (5 bases). Trimming took 5 bases from V and 5 from J, leaving 6 bases between them. The CDR3 is 11 amino acids. CDR3 bases: TGTGCCAGCAGTAGAGGGGAGACCCAGTACTTC. Translation: CASSRGETQYF.

This chain links TRBV30 with TRBJ2-1; possible D gene TRBD2, 5 bases. Germline V CDR1 and CDR2: GTSNPN, SVGIG (reference sequence). This CDR3 region has 15 residues. Trimming left V 0 bases short and J 7 bases short, with 16 bases between. In DNA form, the CDR3 reads TGTGCCTGGAGTGTAACGCAGGCACTAGGGAATGAGCAGTTCTTC. Amino acid sequence: CAWSVTQALGNEQFF.

The V and J genes are TRBV7-3 and TRBJ2-5; TRBD1 aligns across 7 bases. V was pared by 4 bases and J by 5 bases, with 7 bases of the junction left unmatched. The CDR3 spans 14 residues. The germline V gene has CDR1 SGHTA and CDR2 FQGTGA. CDR3 protein: CASSSGQEPETQYF. The CDR3 region has the DNA TGTGCCAGCAGCTCCGGACAGGAGCCGGAGACCCAGTACTTC.

The V gene is TRBV21-1, the J gene TRBJ1-5; TRBD1, the table's D call, was not compared with the DNA. TRBV21-1 represents a pseudogene. The length of the CDR3 is 15 residues. The CDR3 loop is CASSKGQGGYQPQHF. In nucleotides, the CDR3 is TGTGCCAGCAGCAAAGGACAGGGTGGGTATCAGCCCCAGCATTTT.

V is TRBV6-6 and J is TRBJ1-2, with a tentative D call TRBD1 (5 bases). Germline CDR1 reads MNHNY; CDR2 reads SVGAGI (reference sequence). Trimming took off 6 bases at V and 7 bases at J, with 12 bases between the two ends. The CDR3 runs 12 residues. The CDR3 loop reads CASRTQGGGYTF. The DNA of the CDR3 is TGTGCCAGCAGAACCCAGGGCGGTGGCTACACCTTC.

The J gene is TRBJ2-1, the V gene TRBV7-9; 8 positions match TRBD2. Looked up from germline, CDR1 is SEHNR and CDR2 is FQNEAQ (reference sequence). V lost 6 bases to trimming and J lost 4 bases; unmatched junction nucleotides: 11. This CDR3 has 16 amino acids. CDR3 bases: TGTGCCAGCAGTCACGGCCGAACTAGCGGTTACAATGAGCAGTTCTTC. Protein: CASSHGRTSGYNEQFF.

This clone was found once. This chain connects TRBV30 to TRBJ1-1, with D hard to call. V lost 0 bases, J lost 4 bases, and 12 bases lay in between. CDR3 length: 14 amino acids. Germline V gene sequence: CDR1 GTSNPN, CDR2 SVGIG (reference sequence). CDR3 loop: CAWSVLVGSTEAFF. The CDR3 DNA is TGTGCCTGGAGTGTACTGGTTGGGAGCACTGAAGCTTTCTTT.